The source of this T cell receptor beta chain is a study of T cell responses to AZD1222 COVID-19 vaccine. The CDR3 consists of 14 residues. Germline-derived CDR1 and CDR2 are MNHNY and SVGAGI (reference sequence). V was cut by 1 base and J by 2 bases, with 8 bases left in between. Sequencing was performed with immunoSEQ multiplex PCR; in TCRdb, only in-frame clones are kept and a portion is missing. Here the sample spans fewer than 150,000 clones, about 90% being singletons. V is TRBV6-6 and J is TRBJ2-5; no clear D gene. The sequenced sample was peripheral blood, obtained on day 0 of AZD1222 vaccination. The clonotype was recovered from an adult in good health. This CDR3 reads CASSYWSQQETQYF. The CDR3 region has the DNA TGTGCCAGCAGTTACTGGTCCCAGCAAGAGACCCAGTACTTC.